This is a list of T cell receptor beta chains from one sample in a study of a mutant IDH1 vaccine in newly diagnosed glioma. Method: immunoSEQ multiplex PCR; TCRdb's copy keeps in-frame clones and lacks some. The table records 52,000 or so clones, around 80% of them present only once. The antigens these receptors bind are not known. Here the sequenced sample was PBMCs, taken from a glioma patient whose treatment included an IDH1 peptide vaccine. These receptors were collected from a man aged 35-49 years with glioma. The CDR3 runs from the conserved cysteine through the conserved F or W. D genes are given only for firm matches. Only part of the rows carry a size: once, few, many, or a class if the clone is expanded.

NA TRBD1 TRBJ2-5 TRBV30 CAWSTTTGQENQETQYF TGTGCCTGGAGTACAACCACCGGACAGGAGAACCAAGAGACCCAGTACTTC
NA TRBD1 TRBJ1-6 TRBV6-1 CASSDRDNSPLHF TGTGCCAGCAGCGACAGGGATAATTCACCCCTCCACTTT
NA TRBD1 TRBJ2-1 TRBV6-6 CASSGTGKGGSNEQFF TGTGCCAGCAGCGGGACAGGGAAGGGTGGGTCGAATGAGCAGTTCTTC
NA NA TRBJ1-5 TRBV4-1 CASSPRKTGEGIQPQHF TGCGCCAGCAGCCCGCGAAAAACGGGCGAGGGCATTCAGCCCCAGCATTTT
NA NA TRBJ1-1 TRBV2 CASSELQPWDNTEAFF TGTGCCAGCAGTGAATTACAGCCCTGGGATAACACTGAAGCTTTCTTT
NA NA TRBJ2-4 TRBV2 CASRSGSKNIQYF TGTGCCAGCAGATCCGGTTCCAAAAACATTCAGTACTTC
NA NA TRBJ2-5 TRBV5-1 CASSREGDGPGDQYF TGCGCCAGCAGTAGGGAGGGGGATGGCCCGGGGGACCAGTACTTC
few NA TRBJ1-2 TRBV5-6 CASREERGQGTLYGYTF TGTGCCAGCAGAGAGGAAAGGGGCCAGGGGACCTTATATGGCTACACCTTC
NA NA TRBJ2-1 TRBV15 CATSRGNEQFF TGTGCCACCAGCAGAGGGAATGAGCAGTTCTTC
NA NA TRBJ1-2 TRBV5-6 CASSLSTLFGYTF TGTGCCAGCAGCTTGAGCACGTTGTTCGGCTACACCTTC
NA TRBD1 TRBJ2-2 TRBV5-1 CASSLGQGNTGELFF TGCGCCAGCAGCCTCGGACAGGGAAACACCGGGGAGCTGTTTTTT
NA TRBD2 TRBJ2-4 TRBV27 CASQKRGVINIQYF TGTGCCAGCCAGAAGCGGGGGGTTATAAACATTCAGTACTTC
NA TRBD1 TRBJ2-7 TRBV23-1 CASSTGKTSYEQYF TGCGCCAGCTCGACAGGGAAGACCTCCTACGAGCAGTACTTC
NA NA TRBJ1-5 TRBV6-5 CASSYSGDQPQHF TGTGCCAGCAGTTATTCGGGCGATCAGCCCCAGCATTTT
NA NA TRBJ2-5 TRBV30 CAWSVSLWGSQETQYF TGTGCCTGGAGTGTCTCGCTATGGGGCAGTCAAGAGACCCAGTACTTC
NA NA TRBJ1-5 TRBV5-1 CASSLGGEGNQPQHF TGCGCCAGCAGCTTGGGGGGAGAGGGCAATCAGCCCCAGCATTTT
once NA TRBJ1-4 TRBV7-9 CASSLVTGGTNEKLFF TGTGCCAGCAGCTTAGTTACCGGTGGAACTAATGAAAAACTGTTTTTT
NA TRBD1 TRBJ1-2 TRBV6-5 CASSYGTGAGYTF TGTGCCAGCAGTTACGGGACAGGGGCTGGCTACACCTTC
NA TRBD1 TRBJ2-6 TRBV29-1 CSVETGALSGANVLTF TGCAGCGTTGAGACAGGGGCCCTCTCTGGGGCCAACGTCCTGACTTTC
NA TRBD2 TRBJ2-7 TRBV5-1 CASSLGLAGGPVYEQYF TGCGCCAGCAGCCTCGGACTAGCGGGGGGGCCCGTCTACGAGCAGTACTTC
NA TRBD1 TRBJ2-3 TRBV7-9 CASSLQGADTQYF TGTGCCAGCAGCTTACAGGGGGCAGATACGCAGTATTTT
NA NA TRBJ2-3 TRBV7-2 CASSPITQDTWGDTQYF TGTGCCAGCAGCCCCATTACCCAAGACACCTGGGGGGATACGCAGTATTTT